This T cell receptor (beta chain) was sequenced during a study of cytomegalovirus exposure and HLA in healthy donors. General study points: When analyzed later, the rates of TCR association showed variation by HLA locus, with DRB1 the most and HLA-C the fewest.

On this clone: The antigen remains unidentified.

A multiplex PCR was run with 60 Vbeta primers and 13 Jbeta primers. The method was immunoSEQ multiplex PCR; TCRdb's version includes in-frame clones alone and lacks a portion of them. Of about 90,000 clones in the sample, about 67% were seen once. Source material: PBMCs. The receptor comes from a young man in good health and CMV-seronegative.

The CDR3 is CASSEYGNASPNTEAFF. The CDR3 DNA reads as TGTGCCAGCAGTGAATACGGAAACGCTAGCCCGAACACTGAAGCTTTCTTT. This chain links TRBV2 with TRBJ1-1, with unresolved D. Germline V gene sequence: CDR1 SNHLY, CDR2 FYNNEI. The CDR3 is 17 amino acids. V was trimmed by 2 bases and J by 1 base, leaving 17 bases between them.